These T cell receptor beta chains were read from a single sample in a study of metastatic and nonmetastatic thyroid tumors. TCRdb re-called the PCR reads via MiXCR. This repertoire shows about 92,000 clones, 15% found once; its top ten account for 3% to 4.5%. The sequenced sample consisted of blood. All receptors derive from a female donor with papillary thyroid cancer or a benign thyroid nodule (not recorded which). Some clones in this sample may be carry-over from other donors' samples. Both conserved end residues are part of each CDR3. The D gene is left open where the match is weak. Size values are once, few and many counts, or a class for expanded clones, and some rows have none.

CDR3 DNA: TGTGCCAGCAGCCAAGATCGCGGACTAGCGGGAGAGGCGTACGAGCAGTACTTC; CDR3 protein: CASSQDRGLAGEAYEQYF; clone size: -; J gene: TRBJ2-7; V gene: TRBV4-2; D gene: TRBD2
CDR3 DNA: TGTGCCACCATCAGAGGCGGAAGGGCGGTCGTAACCCAGTACTTC; CDR3 protein: CATIRGGRAVVTQYF; clone size: few; J gene: TRBJ2-5; V gene: TRBV15; D gene: -
CDR3 DNA: TGTGCCATCAGTGAAAGCAGTGGCTCAGATACGCAGTATTTT; CDR3 protein: CAISESSGSDTQYF; clone size: few; J gene: TRBJ2-3; V gene: TRBV10-3; D gene: -
CDR3 DNA: TGTGCCACCAGTGATCCCGTTGGGGGAACCGGGGAGCTGTTTTTT; CDR3 protein: CATSDPVGGTGELFF; clone size: many; J gene: TRBJ2-2; V gene: TRBV24-1; D gene: -
CDR3 DNA: TGCGCCAGCAGCTTGAGTACGACGGCCCACACCGGGGAGCTGTTTTTT; CDR3 protein: CASSLSTTAHTGELFF; clone size: many; J gene: TRBJ2-2; V gene: TRBV5-1; D gene: -
CDR3 DNA: TGTGCCAGCAGCGTAGTTGGGGCCGGGACAGATTCATTCAACAATGAGCAGTTCTTC; CDR3 protein: CASSVVGAGTDSFNNEQFF; clone size: many; J gene: TRBJ2-1; V gene: TRBV9; D gene: TRBD1
CDR3 DNA: TGTGCCAGCAGCCAAAGTCGCCCCCAGGGGCTAGCGGGGGACAATGAGCAGTTCTTC; CDR3 protein: CASSQSRPQGLAGDNEQFF; clone size: many; J gene: TRBJ2-1; V gene: TRBV4-2; D gene: TRBD2
CDR3 DNA: TGTGCCAGCAGCTTGCGGGGATCTGGCTACACCTTC; CDR3 protein: CASSLRGSGYTF; clone size: many; J gene: TRBJ1-2; V gene: TRBV5-4; D gene: -
CDR3 DNA: TGTGCCAGCAGCCCACTAGCGGGGGAATTAGATACGCAGTATTTT; CDR3 protein: CASSPLAGELDTQYF; clone size: many; J gene: TRBJ2-3; V gene: TRBV25-1; D gene: TRBD2
CDR3 DNA: TGTGCCAGCAGCCATAGGGACAGGAAACAGCCCCAGCATTTT; CDR3 protein: CASSHRDRKQPQHF; clone size: many; J gene: TRBJ1-5; V gene: TRBV3-1; D gene: TRBD1
CDR3 DNA: TGCAGTGCCCCGACTAGCGGGGACTACAATGAGAAGTTCTTC; CDR3 protein: CSAPTSGDYNEKFF; clone size: -; J gene: TRBJ2-1; V gene: TRBV20-1; D gene: TRBD2
CDR3 DNA: TGCGCCAGCAGCCAAGATGGGTGGAGGGCTGATCAGCCCCAGCATTTT; CDR3 protein: CASSQDGWRADQPQHF; clone size: many; J gene: TRBJ1-5; V gene: TRBV4-1; D gene: -
CDR3 DNA: TGTGCCAGCAGCGGAGGGACACGCAGCTATGGCTACACCTTC; CDR3 protein: CASSGGTRSYGYTF; clone size: once; J gene: TRBJ1-2; V gene: TRBV9; D gene: -
CDR3 DNA: TGTGCCAGCAGCCCAACTAGCCATGGTTTCAATGAGCAGTTCTTC; CDR3 protein: CASSPTSHGFNEQFF; clone size: many; J gene: TRBJ2-1; V gene: TRBV6-1; D gene: -
CDR3 DNA: TGTGCCAGCAGTCCGGTAAACTTGGGACAGTATTATAGCAATCAGCCCCAGCATTTT; CDR3 protein: CASSPVNLGQYYSNQPQHF; clone size: many; J gene: TRBJ1-5; V gene: TRBV6-5; D gene: TRBD1
CDR3 DNA: TGTGCCAGCTCACTGCGGAGAGTGGGGCTCGCCGGGGAGCTGTTTTTT; CDR3 protein: CASSLRRVGLAGELFF; clone size: many; J gene: TRBJ2-2; V gene: TRBV18; D gene: -
CDR3 DNA: TGTGCCAGCACTACAGGAGGAGGGTACACTGAAGCTTTCTTT; CDR3 protein: CASTTGGGYTEAFF; clone size: many; J gene: TRBJ1-1; V gene: TRBV6-2/TRBV6-3; D gene: -
CDR3 DNA: TGCGCCAGCAGCTCGGGCGTCTTGGGGGCTTACAATGAGCAGTTCTTC; CDR3 protein: CASSSGVLGAYNEQFF; clone size: many; J gene: TRBJ2-1; V gene: TRBV5-1; D gene: -